This is a list of T cell receptor beta chains from one sample in a study of T cell repertoires in cytomegalovirus infection. These receptors' antigens are unknown. TCRdb re-derived calls from the reads in MiXCR, one entry per CDR3 protein. The sample lists 550,000 to 700,000 distinct CDR3 sequences, roughly 43% occurring once. Sequencing used cultured PBMCs, obtained from culture after CMV antigen stimulation. These receptor sequences come from a human donor in good health (CMV status not recorded). Some clones in this sample may be carry-over from other donors' samples. CDR3s include the opening cysteine and the closing phenylalanine or tryptophan. D genes are given only for firm matches. Clone size appears in some rows only: once, few, many, or a class for an expanded clone.

j_call v_call d_call clone_size cdr3_aa cdr3_nt
TRBJ2-1 TRBV10-3 TRBD2 - CAISEIPGTRLDNEQFF TGTGCCATCAGTGAGATCCCCGGGACTAGGTTGGACAATGAGCAGTTCTTC
TRBJ1-6 TRBV11-3 - - CASSTLEKTNSPLHF TGTGCCAGCAGCACCCTGGAGAAAACGAATTCACCCCTCCACTTT
TRBJ1-1 TRBV12-3/TRBV12-4 - - CASSFGSGPTEAFF TGTGCCAGCAGTTTTGGATCCGGGCCCACTGAAGCTTTCTTT
TRBJ2-5 TRBV7-2 TRBD2 few CASSPTGGETQYF TGTGCCAGCAGCCCGACCGGGGGGGAGACCCAGTACTTC
TRBJ2-5 TRBV7-6 TRBD1 few CASSYGQGTSKETQYF TGTGCCAGCAGCTACGGACAGGGGACATCCAAAGAGACCCAGTACTTC
TRBJ1-3 TRBV2 TRBD1 few CASSAGGFNTIYF TGTGCCAGCAGCGCAGGGGGCTTTAACACCATATATTTT
TRBJ1-4 TRBV19 - - CASSVGLATNEKLFF TGTGCCAGTAGTGTCGGGCTCGCAACTAATGAAAAACTGTTTTTT
TRBJ1-4 TRBV7-8 - few CASSLANRVTTNEKLFF TGTGCCAGCAGCTTAGCGAACAGAGTCACAACTAATGAAAAACTGTTTTTT
TRBJ1-1 TRBV6-5 - - CASNTLVGEAFF TGTGCCAGCAACACCCTGGTGGGGGAAGCTTTCTTT
TRBJ2-1 TRBV18 - - CASSAQYNEQFF TGTGCCAGCTCAGCACAGTACAATGAGCAGTTCTTC
TRBJ2-1 TRBV12-3/TRBV12-4 TRBD1 - CASSSRTGSSSYNEQFF TGTGCCAGCAGTTCTCGGACAGGGAGTAGCTCCTACAATGAGCAGTTCTTC
TRBJ2-1 TRBV27 - - CASSLYSGVSYNEQFF TGTGCCAGCAGTTTATATTCAGGGGTATCCTACAATGAGCAGTTCTTC
TRBJ2-3 TRBV20-1 - - CSANGFPSTDTQYF TGCAGTGCTAACGGTTTTCCTAGCACAGATACGCAGTATTTT
TRBJ2-7 TRBV7-8 - - CASSVGGSSHEQYF TGTGCCAGCAGCGTTGGGGGGTCCAGTCACGAGCAGTACTTC
TRBJ2-3 TRBV5-6 - few CASSLRSGTSTDTQYF TGTGCCAGCAGCTTGCGATCGGGGACCAGCACAGATACGCAGTATTTT
TRBJ2-7 TRBV20-1 TRBD1 - CSAIQDRAYEQYF TGCAGTGCTATCCAGGACAGGGCCTACGAGCAGTACTTC
TRBJ2-1 TRBV7-2 - - CASSLTGMNEQFF TGTGCCAGCAGCTTAACTGGGATGAATGAGCAGTTCTTC
TRBJ2-1 TRBV7-2 - many CASSLGTGLYNEQFF TGTGCCAGCAGCTTAGGGACGGGACTGTACAATGAGCAGTTCTTC
TRBJ2-3 TRBV7-9 - few CASSLGGGGVVDTQYF TGTGCCAGCAGCTTAGGGGGCGGCGGGGTCGTGGATACGCAGTATTTT
TRBJ1-1 TRBV29-1 TRBD1 - CSVRGQGTEAFF TGCAGCGTCAGGGGGCAGGGCACTGAAGCTTTCTTT
TRBJ2-7 TRBV25-1 TRBD2 - CASSTREQEQYF TGTGCCAGCAGTACGCGGGAGCAAGAGCAGTACTTC
TRBJ1-6 TRBV27 - - CASSLLSYGSPLHF TGTGCCAGCAGTTTACTCAGTTACGGATCACCCCTCCACTTT
TRBJ2-5 TRBV7-2 TRBD2 many CASSLGLAGAQETQYF TGTGCCAGCAGCTTGGGACTAGCGGGAGCACAAGAGACCCAGTACTTC
TRBJ2-2 TRBV6-1 - - CASSERRTVNTGELFF TGTGCCAGCAGTGAACGGAGGACGGTAAACACCGGGGAGCTGTTTTTT
TRBJ2-5 TRBV20-1 - - CSLRPTTTQYF TGCAGTTTGCGACCCACGACGACCCAGTACTTC
TRBJ2-3 TRBV28 - - CASSAYTQYF TGTGCCAGCTCCGCTTATACGCAGTATTTT
TRBJ1-1 TRBV29-1 TRBD1 once CSVSRTGRGSEAFF TGCAGCGTCTCCAGGACAGGGAGAGGCTCTGAAGCTTTCTTT
TRBJ1-6 TRBV20-1 - once CSATKENYNSPLHF TGCAGTGCTACTAAAGAAAACTATAATTCACCCCTCCACTTT
TRBJ1-5 TRBV20-1 - - CSATGDGPNQPQHF TGCAGTGCTACGGGGGACGGTCCCAATCAGCCCCAGCATTTT
TRBJ1-1 TRBV5-1 TRBD1 once CASSRGQGSMNTEAFF TGCGCCAGCAGCCGCGGACAGGGCTCAATGAACACTGAAGCTTTCTTT
TRBJ2-5 TRBV5-5 - - CASSNNPGFSQETQYF TGTGCCAGCAGCAACAACCCGGGCTTTTCCCAAGAGACCCAGTACTTC
TRBJ2-3 TRBV7-8 - many CASSLISGGITDTQYF TGTGCCAGCAGCTTAATTTCGGGGGGCATAACAGATACGCAGTATTTT
TRBJ2-1 TRBV28 TRBD1 - CASSLIGFGTGSLSSYNEQFF TGTGCCAGCAGTTTAATAGGATTTGGGACAGGGTCCCTAAGCTCCTACAATGAGCAGTTCTTC
TRBJ2-1 TRBV7-9 - few CASSPLSSYNEQFF TGTGCCAGCAGCCCTCTTAGCTCCTACAATGAGCAGTTCTTC
TRBJ2-2 TRBV6-2/TRBV6-3 - - CASSKGTSGGELFF TGTGCCAGCAGTAAAGGGACTTCCGGCGGGGAGCTGTTTTTT
TRBJ2-1 TRBV11-3 TRBD2 - CASSPRTSGSPPYNEQFF TGTGCCAGCAGCCCGAGGACTAGCGGGTCCCCCCCCTACAATGAGCAGTTCTTC
TRBJ1-5 TRBV7-6 - - CASSLKGGDQPQHF TGTGCCAGCAGCTTGAAAGGGGGGGATCAGCCCCAGCATTTT
TRBJ2-3 TRBV5-6 - few CASSKRGGTDTQYF TGTGCCAGCAGTAAGAGAGGGGGCACAGATACGCAGTATTTT
TRBJ1-4 TRBV28 - few CASSTDRSNEKLFF TGTGCCAGCAGTACTGACAGGTCTAATGAAAAACTGTTTTTT
TRBJ2-5 TRBV7-6 TRBD2 - CASSGRGLAGAETQYF TGTGCCAGCAGCGGGCGGGGACTAGCTGGGGCGGAGACCCAGTACTTC
TRBJ2-7 TRBV7-2 TRBD2 many CASSSTSGTYEQYF TGTGCCAGCAGCTCTACTAGCGGAACCTACGAGCAGTACTTC